These T cell receptor beta chains were read from a single sample in a study of glioma-infiltrating T cells after dendritic cell vaccination. Some clones are missing from TCRdb's copy, which holds only in-frame ones; the method was immunoSEQ multiplex PCR. The table shows fewer than 85,000 clones, with about nine tenths occurring only once. The material was blood, obtained after dendritic cell vaccination. The receptor set was obtained from a human donor with glioblastoma. CDR3s include the opening cysteine and the closing phenylalanine or tryptophan. D genes are given only for firm matches. Size values are once, few and many counts, or a class for expanded clones, and some rows have none.

NA TRBJ1-1 TRBV20-1 NA CRGVGGTEAFF TGCAGGGGGGTGGGGGGCACTGAAGCTTTCTTT
NA TRBJ1-3 TRBV7-2 TRBD1 CASSLVGTGTGNTIYF TGTGCCAGCAGCTTAGTGGGGACAGGGACTGGAAACACCATATATTTT
NA TRBJ2-1 TRBV18 TRBD2 CASGEKAGGPNEQFF TGTGCCAGCGGAGAGAAAGCGGGGGGGCCCAATGAGCAGTTCTTC
NA TRBJ2-5 TRBV5-1 TRBD2 CASSQAAGGLQETQYF TGCGCCAGCAGCCAGGCCGCGGGGGGCCTACAAGAGACCCAGTACTTC
NA TRBJ2-1 TRBV27 TRBD1 CASSPGQGSYNEQFF TGTGCCAGCAGTCCCGGACAGGGGAGCTACAATGAGCAGTTCTTC
NA TRBJ2-7 TRBV10-1 TRBD1 CASSGQGGTYEQYF TGCGCCAGCAGTGGACAGGGGGGAACCTACGAGCAGTACTTC
NA TRBJ2-1 TRBV6-1 TRBD2 CASSEHAGGRNEQFF TGTGCCAGCAGTGAACACGCGGGGGGCCGAAATGAGCAGTTCTTC
NA TRBJ2-7 TRBV5-1 TRBD2 CASRPGLAPSYEQYF TGCGCCAGCAGGCCGGGACTAGCGCCTTCCTACGAGCAGTACTTC
NA TRBJ2-5 TRBV9 TRBD2 CASSLGLAGQETQYF TGTGCCAGCAGTCTGGGGCTAGCGGGGCAAGAGACCCAGTACTTC
NA TRBJ2-5 TRBV19 TRBD2 CASSRAGVRETQYF TGTGCCAGTAGTAGAGCGGGAGTGAGGGAGACCCAGTACTTC
NA TRBJ1-1 TRBV5-1 NA CASSPLGAANFF TGCGCCAGCAGCCCCCTGGGAGCGGCAAACTTCTTT
once TRBJ2-5 TRBV6-5 TRBD2 CASSYSLAGQETQYF TGTGCCAGCAGTTACTCGTTAGCGGGGCAAGAGACCCAGTACTTC
NA TRBJ2-7 TRBV18 TRBD2 CASSTSGGNEQYF TGTGCCAGCTCGACTAGCGGGGGGAACGAGCAGTACTTC
NA TRBJ2-7 TRBV19 TRBD1 CASSAHRDRSSYEQYF TGTGCCAGTAGTGCCCACCGGGACAGGAGCTCCTACGAGCAGTACTTC
NA TRBJ2-3 TRBV7-9 TRBD1 CASADRGPDTQYF TGTGCGTCCGCGGACAGGGGGCCAGATACGCAGTATTTT
NA TRBJ1-2 TRBV27 NA CASSLGANYGYTF TGTGCCAGCAGTTTAGGAGCTAACTATGGCTACACCTTC
few TRBJ1-3 TRBV7-9 NA CASSQQISGNTIYF TGTGCCAGCAGCCAACAGATCTCTGGAAACACCATATATTTT
once TRBJ2-7 TRBV4-3 NA CASSQEVQTYEQYF TGCGCCAGCAGCCAAGAGGTACAAACCTACGAGCAGTACTTC
NA TRBJ2-7 TRBV13 TRBD2 CASSPSGKEYEQYF TGTGCCAGCAGCCCTAGCGGGAAGGAATACGAGCAGTACTTC
NA TRBJ1-2 TRBV29-1 TRBD1 CSGGDSYYGYTF TGCAGCGGGGGGGACAGCTATTATGGCTACACCTTC
NA TRBJ2-5 TRBV30 NA CAWSVGGAEETQYF TGTGCCTGGAGTGTAGGCGGAGCCGAGGAGACCCAGTACTTC
NA TRBJ1-2 TRBV7-2 NA CASSLAVGGDYGYTF TGTGCCAGCAGCTTAGCAGTCGGCGGAGACTATGGCTACACCTTC
once TRBJ1-3 TRBV25-1 TRBD1 CASKNRGGGNTIYF TGTGCCAGCAAAAACAGGGGAGGCGGAAACACCATATATTTT
NA TRBJ2-7 TRBV18 TRBD2 CASSRGSGSRNEQYF TGTGCCAGCTCACGGGGAAGCGGGAGTAGGAACGAGCAGTACTTC
NA TRBJ2-3 TRBV11-2 TRBD2 CASSPISGGATDTQYF TGTGCCAGCAGCCCAATTAGCGGGGGGGCCACAGATACGCAGTATTTT
NA TRBJ1-5 TRBV2 NA CASSAGNQPQHF TGTGCCAGCAGCGCAGGGAATCAGCCCCAGCATTTT
NA TRBJ2-7 TRBV2 TRBD1 CASTHPGTVYEQYF TGTGCCAGCACCCACCCCGGGACAGTCTACGAGCAGTACTTC
NA TRBJ2-1 TRBV9 TRBD2 CASSPGALAGVSNEQFF TGTGCCAGCAGCCCAGGGGCCCTAGCGGGAGTAAGCAATGAGCAGTTCTTC
NA TRBJ2-7 TRBV9 NA CASGGTEQYF TGTGCCAGCGGCGGGACAGAGCAGTACTTC
once TRBJ2-7 TRBV30 NA CAWSVGSPLEQYF TGTGCCTGGAGTGTCGGGTCCCCCCTCGAGCAGTACTTC
NA TRBJ2-7 TRBV7-2 NA CASSFIRDSYEQYF TGTGCCAGCAGCTTTATCAGGGATTCCTACGAGCAGTACTTC
once TRBJ2-7 TRBV11-3 TRBD2 CASSFASGFYEQYF TGTGCCAGCAGCTTCGCTAGCGGGTTCTACGAGCAGTACTTC
NA TRBJ2-5 TRBV5-6 NA CASSFRLQETQYF TGTGCCAGCAGCTTCAGGTTGCAAGAGACCCAGTACTTC
few TRBJ1-4 TRBV14 TRBD1 CASSPRGRGLLFEKLFF TGTGCCAGCAGCCCTAGGGGGCGCGGGCTCCTTTTTGAAAAACTGTTTTTT
NA TRBJ2-7 TRBV4-1 NA CASSQESGARTYEQYF TGCGCCAGCAGCCAAGAATCAGGGGCAAGAACCTACGAGCAGTACTTC
few TRBJ2-2 TRBV6-6 TRBD2 CASSSSAGGYTGELFF TGTGCCAGCAGCTCATCGGCGGGAGGGTACACCGGGGAGCTGTTTTTT
NA TRBJ2-1 TRBV7-2 TRBD2 CASSEWGRSPGGQFF TGTGCCAGCAGCGAGTGGGGTAGGTCGCCGGGGGGGCAGTTCTTC
NA TRBJ2-1 TRBV30 TRBD2 CAWTVREVREQFF TGTGCCTGGACCGTACGGGAGGTCAGGGAGCAGTTCTTC
NA TRBJ2-7 TRBV7-9 NA CASSLPRVNYEQYF TGTGCCAGCAGCTTACCCAGGGTTAACTACGAGCAGTACTTC
NA TRBJ2-2 TRBV19 TRBD2 CASGTGGLVTGELFF TGTGCCAGTGGTACAGGAGGACTAGTCACCGGGGAGCTGTTTTTT
NA TRBJ2-7 TRBV6-1 TRBD2 CASSSPGTSRYEQYF TGTGCCAGCAGTTCCCCCGGGACTAGCCGTTACGAGCAGTACTTC
NA TRBJ2-1 TRBV6-1 NA CASSRGYNEQFF TGTGCCAGCAGCCGGGGGTACAATGAGCAGTTCTTC
NA TRBJ2-1 TRBV5-1 NA CASSPSGGNNEQFF TGCGCCAGCAGCCCCTCTGGGGGGAACAATGAGCAGTTCTTC
once TRBJ2-7 TRBV5-1 NA CASSFSAGSSYEQYF TGCGCCAGCAGCTTCTCAGCGGGCAGCTCCTACGAGCAGTACTTC
once TRBJ1-2 TRBV9 NA CASSVVGGAYGYTF TGTGCCAGCAGCGTAGTAGGGGGGGCATATGGCTACACCTTC
NA TRBJ2-2 TRBV5-1 TRBD2 CASTGLAYTGELFF TGCGCCAGCACGGGACTAGCGTACACCGGGGAGCTGTTTTTT
NA TRBJ1-2 TRBV18 TRBD1 CASSPAGQGLGGYTF TGTGCCAGCTCACCGGCGGGACAGGGGCTGGGTGGCTACACCTTC
NA TRBJ1-6 TRBV7-2 NA CASSLEWSGLGSPLHF TGTGCCAGCAGCTTAGAATGGTCAGGGTTAGGTTCACCCCTCCACTTT
NA TRBJ2-7 TRBV12-5 TRBD1 CASGLRTGSYEQYF TGTGCTAGTGGTTTGAGGACAGGGTCCTACGAGCAGTACTTC
NA TRBJ1-1 TRBV5-1 TRBD1 CASTLQGVGGNTEAFF TGCGCCAGCACGCTACAGGGGGTCGGAGGGAACACTGAAGCTTTCTTT
once TRBJ2-7 TRBV10-3 NA CAISESRKGDLDEQYF TGTGCCATCAGTGAGTCGAGGAAGGGAGATTTAGACGAGCAGTACTTC
NA TRBJ2-3 TRBV29-1 TRBD2 CSVPKAGSVDTQYF TGCAGCGTCCCAAAAGCGGGGTCAGTGGATACGCAGTATTTT
NA TRBJ2-7 TRBV5-1 NA CASSLSGETAYEQYF TGCGCCAGCAGCTTATCAGGGGAGACGGCCTACGAGCAGTACTTC
few TRBJ1-1 TRBV6-5 NA CASSYSPELKSEAFF TGTGCCAGCAGTTACTCCCCTGAGCTGAAGAGTGAAGCTTTCTTT
once TRBJ1-3 TRBV6-5 NA CASAEDFSGNTIYF TGTGCCAGCGCCGAGGACTTCTCTGGAAACACCATATATTTT
NA TRBJ2-3 TRBV18 TRBD1 CASSYRGRGTDTQYF TGTGCCAGCTCGTACAGGGGGCGCGGGACAGATACGCAGTATTTT
NA TRBJ1-2 TRBV15 NA CATSRGGSPYGYTF TGTGCCACCAGCAGAGGGGGCTCTCCTTATGGCTACACCTTC
NA TRBJ1-2 TRBV6-4 TRBD1 CASKPGQGLNYGYTF TGTGCCAGCAAACCGGGACAGGGGCTCAACTATGGCTACACCTTC
once TRBJ2-4 TRBV2 NA CASRTDRLAKNIQYF TGTGCCAGCAGGACCGACAGATTAGCCAAAAACATTCAGTACTTC